This T cell receptor (beta chain) was documented in a study of T cell repertoires in cytomegalovirus infection. Study summary: CMV infection and matching HLA type were both indicated by public TCR beta signatures. Study-level results: HLA-C-restricted CMV-specific TCR beta clonotypes were dominant in the ex vivo response. Cumulative public TCR beta family frequency identified CMV carriers with the relevant HLA.

In its sample, this clonotype was seen many times. Its antigen remains unidentified. TCRdb re-analysed the reads in MiXCR, keeping a single row per CDR3 protein. The data contain 250,000 to 350,000 distinct CDR3 sequences, 20% to 30% of them singletons. V dropped 0 bases and J dropped 6 bases, with 11 bases sitting between them. Germline CDR1 and CDR2: SGHTA and FQGNSA. The CDR3 loop spans 14 amino acids. Specimen: PBMCs. The chain has TRBV7-2 and TRBJ2-5; D is possibly TRBD1 (6 bases). The clonotype was recovered from a human donor in good health (CMV status not recorded). Some clones in this sample may be carry-over from other donors' samples. CDR3 in amino acids: CASSLAWQGKTQYF. The CDR3 coding sequence is TGTGCCAGCAGCTTAGCGTGGCAGGGGAAGACCCAGTACTTC.